The present entry profiles one T cell receptor (beta chain) with its context. Deletions cut 0 bases from V and 2 bases from J, with 12 bases between. This CDR3 is built from 15 residues. The germline gives CDR1 SGHNT, CDR2 YYREEE (reference sequence). The data stem from a study of blood T cell repertoires in COVID-19. Background on the study: The analysed material was cDNA or gDNA that came from T cells, B-cell-depleted T cells, or PBMCs.

The protocol was immunoSEQ multiplex PCR, while the TCRdb copy is restricted to in-frame clones and leaves out a portion. The table shows some 65,000 clones, with roughly 88% occurring only once. Followed over time, Seattle patients had been enrolled while infection was active. This TCR was recovered from a man aged 45-65 years with COVID-19, enrolled during active disease. The J gene is TRBJ2-7, the V gene TRBV5-4; possible D gene TRBD1, 6 bases. Sample: peripheral blood. CDR3 sequence: CASSLGRDKTYEQYF. CDR3 sequence (DNA): TGTGCCAGCAGCTTGGGCCGGGACAAGACCTACGAGCAGTACTTC.